The T cell receptor beta chain described here comes from a study of monozygotic twins with inflammatory bowel disease. Per the germline V gene, CDR1 is DFQATT and CDR2 is SNEGSKA (reference sequence). The CDR3 is made up of 13 amino acids. Total RNA input per TCR library was 3,500 to 4,500 ng. With the 5' RACE reads reprocessed, TCRdb shows one record per CDR3 protein and no DNA. This sample's clone table lists 160,000 or so distinct CDR3 sequences. Regarding the study as a whole: Repertoire similarity did not separate concordant from discordant twins, possibly from limited power. Repertoires of patients may have been made more variable by differing immunosuppressive treatments. It was in IBD patients that TCRbeta diversity (inverse Simpson) was lower than in healthy co-twins.

On this clonotype: Its antigen is still unknown.

The sequencing input was blood. This clonotype originated in a human donor with ulcerative colitis or Crohn's disease, or a healthy co-twin of an affected twin (not recorded which). The gene calls are TRBV20-1 and TRBJ1-5; TCRdb reports TRBD1, a call that lacks DNA to check it against. CDR3 sequence: CSAREPLGGPQHF.